This T cell receptor (beta chain) came from a study of CD4+ T cells in melanoma. Here immunoSEQ multiplex PCR was the method, and the copy in TCRdb shows in-frame clones only, minus some. Here the sample spans 10,000 or so clones, roughly 63% being singletons. Germline values: CDR1 KGHSH, CDR2 LQKENI. V gave up 3 bases and J gave up 4 bases, with 30 bases separating them. The CDR3 is 20 amino acids. In this sample, this clone turned up a few times. Its antigen is currently unknown. General study findings and limits: In melanoma, neoantigen-specific CD4+ T cells reportedly differed in differentiation state.

This chain joins TRBV18 and TRBJ1-2, with D perhaps TRBD1 (6 bases). The sequence derives from a human donor with melanoma. Sequencing input: cells from a culture (not recorded whether cultured in vitro). CDR3: CASSPFEASTGAGRVYGYTF. The CDR3 DNA is TGTGCCAGCTCACCTTTCGAAGCTTCGACAGGAGCGGGACGGGTCTATGGCTACACCTTC.